These 21 T cell receptor beta chains were sequenced from one sample in a study of cytomegalovirus exposure and HLA in healthy donors. PCR employed 60 Vbeta and 13 Jbeta primers. Only in-frame clones appear in the TCRdb table, and some are missing; sequencing was by immunoSEQ multiplex PCR. The data hold hundreds of thousands of clones, with approximately 83% observed a single time. Sequencing was done on a sample of PBMCs. These receptors came from a boy between 2 and 15 years old in good health and CMV-seronegative.

V gene TRBV7-9 combines with J gene TRBJ1-2; 9 nucleotides align to TRBD1. This CDR3 contains 14 residues. Looked up from germline, CDR1 is SEHNR and CDR2 is FQNEAQ (reference sequence). V lost 3 bases and J lost 8; bases outside the gene matches: 7. DNA for the CDR3: TGTGCCAGCAGCTTCGGACAGGGGATGAAGGGCTACACCTTC. This encodes CASSFGQGMKGYTF.

The gene calls are TRBV9 and TRBJ2-6; 9 nucleotides line up with TRBD1. The CDR3 length is 18 residues. CDR1 and CDR2 from the germline V gene are SGDLS and YYNGEE. Trimming took 3 bases from V and 0 from J; bases not matched to a gene: 7. The CDR3 here is CASSAHRDRVSGANVLTF. In DNA form, the CDR3 reads TGTGCCAGCAGCGCACACAGGGACAGGGTCTCTGGGGCCAACGTCCTGACTTTC. Full variable domain (remainder filled in from reference TRBV9 and TRBJ2-6): DSGVTQTPKHLITATGQRVTLRCSPRSGDLSVYWYQQSLDQGLQFLIQYYNGEERAKGNILERFSAQQFPDLHSELNLSSLELGDSALYFCASSAHRDRVSGANVLTFGAGSRLTVL.

This chain links TRBV5-1 with TRBJ2-2; the match to TRBD2 covers 10 bases. CDR1 SGHRS and CDR2 YFSETQ come from the germline V gene. The CDR3 spans 14 residues. Losses at the gene ends were 0 bases for V and 7 bases for J; bases not matched to a gene: 0. DNA of the CDR3: TGCGCCAGCAGCTTGGGACTAGCGGGCGGGGAGCTGTTTTTT. This translates into CASSLGLAGGELFF. Looking up the rest from reference TRBV5-1 and TRBJ2-2 gives the full variable domain: KAGVTQTPRYLIKTRGQQVTLSCSPISGHRSVSWYQQTPGQGLQFLFEYFSETQRNKGNFPGRFSGRQFSNSRSEMNVSTLELGDSALYLCASSLGLAGGELFFGEGSRLTVL.

The chain carries TRBV6-5 and TRBJ2-3; maybe TRBD2 (6 bases). Trimming took 3 bases from V and 2 from J, leaving 9 bases between them. The CDR3 extends over 14 amino acids. Germline V lookup: CDR1 MNHEY, CDR2 SVGAGI. CDR3 amino acids: CASSYRGNTDTQYF. As DNA, the CDR3 is TGTGCCAGCAGTTATCGGGGGAACACAGATACGCAGTATTTT.

This chain links TRBV13 with TRBJ1-2, with 8 bases identical to TRBD1. Germline CDR1 reads PRHDT; CDR2 reads FYEKMQ (reference sequence). CDR3 length: 14 residues. The ends lost 5 bases at V and 6 bases at J; junction bases unmatched: 8. Here the CDR3 reads CASSLRTGPDGYTF. DNA of the CDR3: TGTGCCAGCAGCCTGAGGACAGGGCCGGATGGCTACACCTTC.

The J gene is TRBJ2-3, the V gene TRBV4-1; the D is unclear. The CDR3 runs to 14 residues. V lost 4 bases and J lost 1, with 9 bases in between. CDR1 MGHRA and CDR2 YSYEKL come from the germline V gene. CDR3 nucleotides: TGCGCCAGCAGCCTCTCCGTTGGCACAGATACGCAGTATTTT. Its protein product is CASSLSVGTDTQYF.

The chain combines TRBV5-6 with TRBJ1-6, with 8 bases lining up with TRBD1. In germline, CDR1 is SGHDT, CDR2 YYEEEE. V shed 4 bases and J 7 bases; nucleotides not matched to a gene: 4. The CDR3 extends over 14 amino acids. The CDR3, as DNA: TGTGCCAGCAGCCGGACAGGGAGCAATTCACCCCTCCACTTT. Encoded protein: CASSRTGSNSPLHF. The complete variable domain, with remaining parts taken from reference TRBV5-6 and TRBJ1-6, reads DAGVTQSPTHLIKTRGQQVTLRCSPKSGHDTVSWYQQALGQGPQFIFQYYEEEERQRGNFPDRFSGHQFPNYSSELNVNALLLGDSALYLCASSRTGSNSPLHFGNGTRLTVT.

The rearrangement joins TRBV7-8 to TRBJ1-1; 7 positions agree with TRBD1. CDR3 length: 13 residues. CDR1 and CDR2 from the germline V gene are SGHVS and FQNEAQ. Trimming took 4 bases from V and 2 from J; bases not matched to a gene: 1. CDR3: CASSWDSNTEAFF. Here the CDR3 DNA reads TGTGCCAGCAGCTGGGACAGCAACACTGAAGCTTTCTTT.

V gene TRBV15 combines with J gene TRBJ2-5; the match to TRBD2 covers 9 bases. Unmatched junction bases numbered 4, after V lost 0 bases and J lost 5 bases. Looked up from germline, CDR1 is LNHNV and CDR2 is YYDKDF (reference sequence). The CDR3 sequence is 15 residues long. CDR3: CATSREAGGRETQYF. The DNA for the CDR3 is TGTGCCACCAGCAGAGAGGCGGGGGGGCGGGAGACCCAGTACTTC.

This chain joins TRBV19 and TRBJ2-3, with a tentative D call TRBD2 (6 bases). Trimming stripped 3 bases from V and 4 bases from J, with 14 bases between. CDR3 size: 15 residues. Germline loops: CDR1 LNHDA, CDR2 SQIVND (reference sequence). CDR3: CASSIGAGGADTQYF. CDR3 DNA: TGTGCCAGTAGTATTGGGGCAGGAGGGGCAGATACGCAGTATTTT.

The genes are TRBV19 and TRBJ2-1, with 12 positions matching TRBD2. Unmatched junction bases numbered 13, after V lost 10 bases and J lost 9 bases. Germline CDR1 and CDR2: LNHDA and SQIVND (reference sequence). This CDR3 region has 15 residues. For the CDR3, the DNA is TGTGCCACTTCCTGGACTAGCGGGGACTTAAGTGAGCAGTTCTTC. Protein product: CATSWTSGDLSEQFF.

The genes are TRBV14 and TRBJ2-7; TRBD2 matches 9 bases. The V gene end was trimmed by 7 bases and the J gene end by 0 bases; junction bases not matched to a gene: 7. This CDR3 region has 15 residues. Looked up from germline, CDR1 is SGHDN and CDR2 is FVKESK. CDR3 coding DNA: TGTGCCAGCAACAGGCTAGCGGGATCCTCCTACGAGCAGTACTTC. Protein product: CASNRLAGSSYEQYF.

This rearrangement joins TRBV11-2 to TRBJ1-1; D is perhaps TRBD1 (5 bases). Per the germline V gene, CDR1 is SGHAT and CDR2 is FQNNGV. The CDR3 has 15 amino acids. V lost 5 bases, J lost 1 base, and 14 bases lay in between. CDR3 nucleotide sequence: TGTGCCAGCAGCCTAACGGGACTCTCGAACACTGAAGCTTTCTTT. Translated: CASSLTGLSNTEAFF.

This rearrangement joins TRBV14 to TRBJ2-7, with D possibly being TRBD1 (5 bases). This CDR3 spans 15 amino acids. The V end was cut by 4 bases, the J end by 1 base, with 14 bases between. Germline V CDR1 and CDR2: SGHDN, FVKESK. CDR3 DNA sequence: TGTGCCAGCAGCCTCGGCCTGGGGCCTTCCTACGAGCAGTACTTC. This sequence encodes CASSLGLGPSYEQYF.

The sample holds a few counts of this clone. The chain is built from TRBV4-1 and TRBJ2-2; 11 bases align to TRBD1. This CDR3 comprises 16 residues. Per germline, CDR1 MGHRA and CDR2 YSYEKL. J was trimmed by 8 bases and V by 1 base; bases with no gene match: 6. The CDR3 DNA reads as TGCGCCAGCAGCCAAGGTTGGACAGGGGGCATGGGGGAGCTGTTTTTT. Its protein is CASSQGWTGGMGELFF.

The V gene is TRBV2, the J gene TRBJ2-7, with D perhaps matching TRBD1 (6 bases). Trimming shortened V by 7 bases and J by 0 bases, and 25 bases separated the two germline ends. Per germline, CDR1 SNHLY and CDR2 FYNNEI. CDR3 length equals 18 residues. The CDR3, as DNA: TGTGCCAGCACCCGTGACAGGCTACCTAACATTTTCTCCTACGAGCAGTACTTC. This translates into CASTRDRLPNIFSYEQYF.

The chain joins TRBV4-2 to TRBJ2-1; 7 nucleotides agree with TRBD2. Germline lookup yields CDR1 LGHNA and CDR2 YNFKEQ. The CDR3 length is 14 residues. V dropped 3 bases and J dropped 4; count of bases not matched to a gene: 3. This CDR3 reads CASSHSGEYNEQFF. The CDR3 DNA reads TGTGCCAGCAGCCACAGCGGGGAGTACAATGAGCAGTTCTTC.

The chain joins TRBV9 to TRBJ2-1; 7 nucleotides match TRBD2. Losses at the gene ends were 1 base for V and 2 bases for J; bases not matched to a gene: 12. This CDR3 is 18 amino acids long. Germline V CDR1 and CDR2: SGDLS, YYNGEE. CDR3 bases: TGTGCCAGCAGCGTACCCTTAAAGGGCGGGAGTGCCTACAATGAGCAGTTCTTC. It specifies CASSVPLKGGSAYNEQFF.

The chain carries TRBV28 and TRBJ2-2; 8 bases are shared with TRBD1. V lost 9 bases, J lost 4 bases, and 7 bases stayed unmatched. This CDR3 region has 14 residues. In germline, CDR1 is MDHEN, CDR2 SYDVKM. In DNA form, the CDR3 reads TGTGCCAGTCGGGACAGGAGCGGCACCGGGGAGCTGTTTTTT. Its translation: CASRDRSGTGELFF.

The chain is built from TRBV7-9 and TRBJ2-4, with 7 nucleotides matching TRBD2. Per germline, CDR1 SEHNR and CDR2 FQNEAQ (reference sequence). Trimming at V came to 3 bases and at J to 3 bases, leaving 5 bases not matched to a gene. The CDR3 is 15 residues long. This CDR3 is CASSFLGGGKNIQYF. The CDR3 DNA follows: TGTGCCAGCAGCTTCTTGGGCGGGGGCAAAAACATTCAGTACTTC.

This clone was seen just once. The genes are TRBV10-2 and TRBJ2-7; D perhaps matches TRBD1 (6 bases). In germline, CDR1 is WSHSY, CDR2 SAAADI. The length of the CDR3 is 13 residues. V shed 3 bases and J shed 2 bases, with 8 bases lying between them. The CDR3 protein is CASSEGQPYEQYF. CDR3 DNA: TGCGCCAGCAGTGAAGGACAGCCCTACGAGCAGTACTTC.